These 21 T cell receptor beta chains were all obtained from the same sample, sequenced in a study of shared clonotypes between healthy human individuals. Measured with immunoSEQ multiplex PCR; TCRdb has only the in-frame clones, and not every one. The sample lists approximately 2.5 million clones; 93% were seen once. Sequenced input: naive CD4+ T cells from PBMCs. Stated subset: CD45RA+ positively selected. Receptors originate from a man between 18 and 35 years old in good health. Some clones in this sample may be carry-over from other donors' samples.

J is TRBJ2-5 and V is TRBV18; the match to TRBD1 covers 8 bases. Germline V gene data show CDR1 as KGHSH and CDR2 as LQKENI. The CDR3 length is 13 residues. Unmatched junction bases numbered 4, after V lost 5 bases and J lost 5 bases. The CDR3 loop reads CASSWDRLETQYF. CDR3 in DNA: TGTGCCAGCTCATGGGACAGGCTGGAGACCCAGTACTTC.

The chain employs TRBV2 and TRBJ2-1, with D perhaps matching TRBD1 (5 bases). Between the trimmed V and J ends, which lost 7 bases and 7 bases, there was a span of 14 bases. This CDR3 comprises 13 residues. The germline V gene has CDR1 SNHLY and CDR2 FYNNEI. CDR3 protein: CASNSEGVNEQFF. CDR3 coding DNA: TGTGCCAGCAACTCCGAAGGGGTGAATGAGCAGTTCTTC.

The V gene is TRBV9, the J gene TRBJ1-2, with 7 positions matching TRBD1. Germline V gene sequence: CDR1 SGDLS, CDR2 YYNGEE. There are 14 residues in the CDR3. Trimming took 0 bases from V and 4 from J; bases not matched to a gene: 3. The CDR3 is CASSVDRGLYGYTF. In DNA, the CDR3 is TGTGCCAGCAGCGTAGATAGGGGGCTCTATGGCTACACCTTC. Full variable domain (missing parts from reference TRBV9 and TRBJ1-2): DSGVTQTPKHLITATGQRVTLRCSPRSGDLSVYWYQQSLDQGLQFLIQYYNGEERAKGNILERFSAQQFPDLHSELNLSSLELGDSALYFCASSVDRGLYGYTFGSGTRLTVV.

The rearrangement uses TRBV27 and TRBJ2-1; D uncertain. From germline, CDR1 is MNHEY and CDR2 SMNVEV (reference sequence). V shed 5 bases and J shed 4 bases, with 9 bases lying between them. CDR3 length: 13 amino acids. CDR3 DNA: TGTGCCAGCAGTAGGACGAGATACAATGAGCAGTTCTTC. The encoded protein is CASSRTRYNEQFF.

To note about this clone: At the DNA level, this CDR3 is encoded by other sequences in the same sample as well. The chain recombines TRBV11-3 with TRBJ2-7; 9 nucleotides align to TRBD1. CDR1 is SGHNT and CDR2 is YENEEA in the germline V gene. The junction had 6 bases not matched to a gene; V was cut back by 6 bases and J by 3 bases. This CDR3 comprises 14 residues. CDR3 residues: CASSPTGGSYEQYF. The CDR3 region has the DNA TGTGCCAGCAGTCCGACAGGGGGGAGCTACGAGCAGTACTTC.

This chain uses TRBV29-1 with TRBJ2-1; perhaps D is TRBD1 or TRBD2 (5 bases each). Germline CDR1 reads SQVTM; CDR2 reads ANQGSEA. Between the trimmed V and J ends, which lost 7 bases and 2 bases, there was a span of 18 bases. The CDR3 has 15 residues. CDR3 bases: TGCAGCGGCCGAGCCGGGGCTGGCCCCTACAATGAGCAGTTCTTC. This sequence encodes CSGRAGAGPYNEQFF.

This clone showed up just once. The chain uses TRBV6-6 and TRBJ2-7; D could derive from TRBD1 or TRBD2 (6 bases each). This CDR3 is built from 15 residues. V was clipped by 6 bases and J by 3 bases, with 18 bases between them. The germline CDR1 and CDR2 sequences are MNHNY and SVGAGI (reference sequence). CDR3: CASSPTGTGVYEQYF. The CDR3 region has the DNA TGTGCCAGCAGCCCTACAGGGACGGGGGTCTACGAGCAGTACTTC.

The rearrangement uses TRBV27 and TRBJ1-5, with TRBD1 identical over 7 bases. The trim removed 5 bases at V and 3 bases at J, leaving 7 bases unmatched. The CDR3 extends over 15 amino acids. Germline CDR1 is MNHEY and CDR2 is SMNVEV (reference sequence). The CDR3 bases are TGTGCCAGCAGTCCTGGACAGGTTTTCAATCAGCCCCAGCATTTT. Protein: CASSPGQVFNQPQHF.

This clone was observed a handful of times. The V call is TRBV9, the J call TRBJ1-1; 7 bases align to TRBD1. Germline V gene sequence: CDR1 SGDLS, CDR2 YYNGEE. This CDR3 contains 14 residues. The J segment lost 6 bases and the V segment lost 4 bases, leaving 9 bases of the junction unmatched. The CDR3 DNA reads as TGTGCCAGCAGCATCACAGGGGAGATCGCTGAAGCTTTCTTT. It yields the protein CASSITGEIAEAFF.

The chain joins TRBV27 to TRBJ2-1; 12 bases align to TRBD2. CDR3 length equals 16 residues. In germline, CDR1 is MNHEY, CDR2 SMNVEV (reference sequence). Germline trimming cut 6 bases from V and 3 bases from J; bases unmatched to any gene: 6. In DNA form, the CDR3 reads TGTGCCAGCAGACCAGGACTAGCGGGATACTACAATGAGCAGTTCTTC. This translates into CASRPGLAGYYNEQFF.

The chain carries TRBV9 and TRBJ1-2; D gene ambiguous. Between the trimmed V and J ends, which lost 2 bases and 4 bases, there was a span of 6 bases. The CDR3 runs to 12 residues. Germline CDR1 reads SGDLS; CDR2 reads YYNGEE. CDR3 sequence reads: CASSVESYGYTF. The CDR3 region has the DNA TGTGCCAGCAGCGTGGAAAGCTATGGCTACACCTTC. Looking up the rest from reference TRBV9 and TRBJ1-2 gives the full variable domain: DSGVTQTPKHLITATGQRVTLRCSPRSGDLSVYWYQQSLDQGLQFLIQYYNGEERAKGNILERFSAQQFPDLHSELNLSSLELGDSALYFCASSVESYGYTFGSGTRLTVV.

CDR3: CASSSNRAGGGRNEQFF. In DNA form, the CDR3 reads TGTGCCAGCAGTTCGAACAGAGCGGGAGGGGGGAGGAATGAGCAGTTCTTC. The J gene is TRBJ2-1, the V gene TRBV28; 10 bases match TRBD2. The CDR3 is 17 residues long. Germline V gives CDR1 MDHEN, CDR2 SYDVKM. V lost 4 bases, J lost 7 bases, and 13 bases stayed unmatched. The full variable domain, completed using reference TRBV28 and TRBJ2-1, is DVKVTQSSRYLVKRTGEKVFLECVQDMDHENMFWYRQDPGLGLRLIYFSYDVKMKEKGDIPEGYSVSREKKERFSLILESASTNQTSMYLCASSSNRAGGGRNEQFFGPGTRLTVL.

To note about this clone: Other DNA variants within this sample encode the same CDR3. The chain couples TRBV7-9 to TRBJ1-3; D is uncertain. The V and J ends lost 5 bases and 0 bases respectively, with 11 bases between them. The CDR3 has 15 residues. The germline gives CDR1 SEHNR, CDR2 FQNEAQ (reference sequence). This CDR3 reads CASSPRGSSGNTIYF. CDR3 bases: TGTGCCAGCAGCCCCCGCGGGAGCTCTGGAAACACCATATATTTT.

Remarks on this clone: The sample carries other DNA sequences with the same CDR3. This chain connects TRBV29-1 to TRBJ1-2, with D uncertain. The CDR3 is 12 residues long. Germline loops: CDR1 SQVTM, CDR2 ANQGSEA. V lost 4 bases and J lost 8, with 14 bases in between. The CDR3 DNA is TGCAGCGTTGGCCTAACATTCGGCGGCTACACCTTC. It yields the protein CSVGLTFGGYTF.

The rearrangement uses TRBV7-6 and TRBJ1-4, with D maybe TRBD1 (6 bases). Per germline, CDR1 SGHVS and CDR2 FNYEAQ. The CDR3 has 15 amino acids. The ends were cut back, 1 base at V and 6 bases at J, with 12 bases in the middle. The CDR3 DNA is TGTGCCAGCAGCTTAGTAGGGGGGATGCATGAAAAACTGTTTTTT. Its protein is CASSLVGGMHEKLFF.

The V gene is TRBV28, the J gene TRBJ1-5, with 7 nucleotides matching TRBD1. J gave up 9 bases and V 5 bases, and 7 bases lay outside the gene matches. CDR1 is MDHEN and CDR2 is SYDVKM in the germline V gene. The length of the CDR3 is 13 residues. The DNA for the CDR3 is TGTGCCAGCAGTCGACAGGGCTCTGGGCCCCAGCATTTT. It translates to CASSRQGSGPQHF.

CDR3 in DNA: TGTGCCAGCAGCACGACAGACACCGGGGAGCTGTTTTTT. The encoded protein is CASSTTDTGELFF. The V and J genes are TRBV2 and TRBJ2-2, with D maybe TRBD1 (5 bases). Trimming took off 6 bases at V and 3 bases at J, with 8 bases between the two ends. The CDR3 runs to 13 residues. Looked up from germline, CDR1 is SNHLY and CDR2 is FYNNEI.

This rearrangement joins TRBV28 to TRBJ2-1, with D perhaps given as TRBD1 or TRBD2 (7 bases each). The V gene's germline CDR1 is MDHEN and CDR2 SYDVKM. V was shortened by 6 bases and J by 3 bases, with 15 bases between the two germline ends. The CDR3 consists of 15 residues. The CDR3 is CASRRGGTDYNEQFF. CDR3 DNA: TGTGCCAGCAGAAGGGGGGGGACAGACTACAATGAGCAGTTCTTC. The complete variable domain, with remaining parts taken from reference TRBV28 and TRBJ2-1, reads DVKVTQSSRYLVKRTGEKVFLECVQDMDHENMFWYRQDPGLGLRLIYFSYDVKMKEKGDIPEGYSVSREKKERFSLILESASTNQTSMYLCASRRGGTDYNEQFFGPGTRLTVL.

With respect to this clone: Other nucleotide sequences from this sample produce the same CDR3. The V call is TRBV5-1, the J call TRBJ1-5, with a possible D match to TRBD1 (6 bases). The CDR3 runs to 16 residues. In germline, CDR1 is SGHRS, CDR2 YFSETQ. Trimming stripped 0 bases from V and 7 bases from J, with 17 bases between. As DNA, the CDR3 is TGCGCCAGCAGCTTGGCCGGGGGGGCAGGGAACCAGCCCCAGCATTTT. As protein: CASSLAGGAGNQPQHF.

This clone was detected only a few times. The genes are TRBV5-1 and TRBJ1-5; D unresolved. The germline gives CDR1 SGHRS, CDR2 YFSETQ. Trimming removed 1 base at V and 4 bases at J, with 9 bases between. The CDR3 has 14 residues. The CDR3 protein is CASSLKVENQPQHF. CDR3 coding DNA: TGCGCCAGCAGCTTGAAGGTAGAGAATCAGCCCCAGCATTTT. Drawing the rest from reference TRBV5-1 and TRBJ1-5, the complete variable domain is KAGVTQTPRYLIKTRGQQVTLSCSPISGHRSVSWYQQTPGQGLQFLFEYFSETQRNKGNFPGRFSGRQFSNSRSEMNVSTLELGDSALYLCASSLKVENQPQHFGDGTRLSIL.

The V gene is TRBV4-3, the J gene TRBJ2-5; 9 bases fit TRBD1. CDR3 length equals 15 residues. V lost 4 bases to trimming and J lost 1 base; unmatched junction nucleotides: 4. Germline lookup yields CDR1 LGHNA and CDR2 YSLEER. The CDR3 here is CASSPRDRVQETQYF. The CDR3 nucleotides are TGCGCCAGCAGCCCCCGGGACAGGGTCCAAGAGACCCAGTACTTC.